The sequence of this T cell receptor (beta chain) was determined in a study of T cell changes during pregnancy in multiple sclerosis. TCRdb's copy holds only in-frame clones and misses some; the assay was immunoSEQ multiplex PCR. The repertoire holds 35,000 to 50,000 clones, with roughly 91% as singletons. Germline V gene sequence: CDR1 SGHAT, CDR2 FQNNGV. V shed 5 bases and J shed 8 bases, with 19 bases lying between them. The CDR3 runs to 15 residues. Sequencing used PBMCs (not recorded whether the cells were cultured). This TCR was sampled from a female donor with multiple sclerosis, enrolled in a pregnancy study. The rearrangement joins TRBV11-2 to TRBJ2-1; D may be TRBD1 or TRBD2 (6 bases each). The CDR3 coding sequence is TGTGCCAGCAGCCCCAATCCAAGGGGGGTCGATGAGCAGTTCTTC. As protein: CASSPNPRGVDEQFF. The whole variable domain, remainder taken from reference TRBV11-2 and TRBJ2-1, is EAGVAQSPRYKIIEKRQSVAFWCNPISGHATLYWYQQILGQGPKLLIQFQNNGVVDDSQLPKDRFSAERLKGVDSTLKIQPAKLEDSAVYLCASSPNPRGVDEQFFGPGTRLTVL.